A single sample is the source of the 15 T cell receptor beta chains below, sequenced in a study of T-cell memory formation after mild COVID-19. TCRdb reprocessed the 5' RACE reads with MiXCR, giving one entry per CDR3 protein. The top ten hold 13% of the sample, which has roughly 350,000 distinct CDR3 sequences, 25% to 30% seen once. The material sequenced was PBMCs or a T cell subset sorted from them (not recorded which). All receptors come from an adult woman who had mild COVID-19 (a few samples of this study predate the infection). Cell type and time point are not known.

The gene calls are TRBV6-5 and TRBJ1-5; no clear D gene. Germline V gives CDR1 MNHEY, CDR2 SVGAGI. The CDR3 is made up of 16 amino acids. Trimming took 4 bases from V and 1 from J, leaving 14 bases between them. The CDR3 coding sequence is TGTGCCAGCAGTTCCACCATGCGACGGAGCAATCAGCCCCAGCATTTT. It specifies CASSSTMRRSNQPQHF.

This clonotype was counted between two and nine times. V usage is TRBV6-2 or TRBV6-3 and J usage is TRBJ2-2; D is perhaps TRBD2 (6 bases). The CDR3 length is 14 residues. V gave up 6 bases and J gave up 3 bases, with 11 bases separating them. Germline V CDR1 and CDR2: MNHEY, SVGEGT. The CDR3 here is CASSQGLYTGELFF. The CDR3 DNA reads as TGTGCCAGCAGCCAGGGACTTTACACCGGGGAGCTGTTTTTT.

This clonotype was recorded a few times. V usage is TRBV27 and J usage is TRBJ1-5; D is perhaps TRBD1 (5 bases). CDR1 is MNHEY, CDR2 SMNVEV, per germline (reference sequence). This CDR3 comprises 13 residues. V was pared by 6 bases and J by 7 bases, with 13 bases between. The CDR3 sequence is CASSRDPRQPQHF. The DNA of the CDR3 is TGTGCCAGCAGCCGGGACCCCAGACAGCCCCAGCATTTT.

The chain combines TRBV10-3 with TRBJ1-1; weak D call: TRBD1 (6 bases). CDR1 is ENHRY, CDR2 SYGVKD, per germline. The CDR3 covers 17 residues. V shed 10 bases and J shed 5 bases, with 29 bases lying between them. DNA for the CDR3: TGTGCCACCCCCGTCGGGGGGCGCGTTACGGAGGGGACTGAAGCTTTCTTT. Amino acid sequence: CATPVGGRVTEGTEAFF.

This clonotype was seen only a few times. The gene calls are TRBV19 and TRBJ2-1; D is uncertain. This CDR3 region has 14 residues. V was pared by 3 bases and J by 2 bases, with 8 bases between. Germline lookup yields CDR1 LNHDA and CDR2 SQIVND (reference sequence). The chain's CDR3 is CASSMGDTYNEQFF. DNA of the CDR3: TGTGCCAGTAGTATGGGCGATACCTACAATGAGCAGTTCTTC.

This clonotype was seen only a few times. The gene calls are TRBV18 and TRBJ2-3, with no clear D. With 0 bases removed from V and 5 bases from J, the gap between germline ends came to 6 bases. CDR3 length: 13 amino acids. Germline CDR1 reads KGHSH; CDR2 reads LQKENI. The CDR3 region is CASSPPTGDTQYF. CDR3 nucleotide sequence: TGTGCCAGCTCACCACCGACCGGAGATACGCAGTATTTT.

The chain links TRBV7-8 to TRBJ2-1; 12 nucleotides line up with TRBD2. Germline trimming cut 1 base from V and 10 bases from J; bases unmatched to any gene: 5. There are 15 residues in the CDR3. CDR1 and CDR2 (germline): SGHVS, FQNEAQ. DNA of the CDR3: TGTGCCAGCAGCTTAGTTCTAGCGGGAGGGGGAGAGCAGTTCTTC. Its protein product is CASSLVLAGGGEQFF.

The sample holds a few counts of this clonotype. This chain uses TRBV12-3 or TRBV12-4 with TRBJ2-5, with 7 nucleotides matching TRBD1. The CDR3 has 16 amino acids. J was trimmed by 2 bases and V by 5 bases; bases with no gene match: 11. The CDR3 region has the DNA TGTGCCAGCAGTCCCCGACAGGGTAAGGGGCAAGAGACCCAGTACTTC. Translated, it gives CASSPRQGKGQETQYF.

The sample holds a few counts of this clonotype. The chain links TRBV5-8 to TRBJ2-7; a weak D match, TRBD2 (5 bases). Germline lookup yields CDR1 SGHTS and CDR2 YDEGEE. CDR3 size: 17 residues. Trimming removed 2 bases at V and 4 bases at J, with 22 bases between. The CDR3 loop reads CASSFLGVSGVMYEQYF. In DNA, the CDR3 is TGTGCCAGCAGCTTTCTTGGGGTCAGCGGCGTTATGTACGAGCAGTACTTC.

This chain joins TRBV24-1 and TRBJ2-5; D not certain. The CDR3 is made up of 14 amino acids. CDR1 is KGHDR and CDR2 is SFDVKD in the germline V gene. Trimming removed 3 bases from V and 7 bases from J, with 14 bases in between. In nucleotides, the CDR3 is TGTGCCACCAGTGATATAGGCAGGTCTGGGACCCAGTACTTC. It yields the protein CATSDIGRSGTQYF.

The chain links TRBV27 to TRBJ2-7, with D possibly being TRBD1 (5 bases). The V and J ends lost 6 bases and 7 bases respectively, with 13 bases between them. Germline-derived CDR1 and CDR2 are MNHEY and SMNVEV (reference sequence). This CDR3 spans 12 amino acids. The CDR3 bases are TGTGCCAGCAGACGCAGGGTGGGTGAGCAGTACTTC. It yields the protein CASRRRVGEQYF.

The J gene is TRBJ2-7, the V gene TRBV12-3 or TRBV12-4; 7 nucleotides agree with TRBD2. With V trimmed by 6 bases and J by 7 bases, 3 bases remained unmatched. The CDR3 has 11 amino acids. In DNA, the CDR3 is TGTGCCAGCAGCGTACTAGCGGAGCAGTACTTC. It translates to CASSVLAEQYF.

V and J are TRBV6-2 or TRBV6-3 and TRBJ2-3, with 12 nucleotides matching TRBD2. J was trimmed by 7 bases and V by 2 bases; bases with no gene match: 10. CDR1 MNHEY and CDR2 SVGEGT come from the germline V gene. CDR3 size: 17 residues. CDR3 nucleotide sequence: TGTGCCAGCAGTTACCGAAACCTAGCGGGAGGGCCGAATACGCAGTATTTT. Amino acid sequence: CASSYRNLAGGPNTQYF.

The chain joins TRBV5-5 to TRBJ2-7; D gene unclear. Germline CDR1 SGHKS, CDR2 YYEKEE (reference sequence). The CDR3 runs 13 residues. Trimming stripped 0 bases from V and 3 bases from J, with 7 bases between. The DNA for the CDR3 is TGTGCCAGCAGCTTGGAGGTCAGCTACGAGCAGTACTTC. Its protein product is CASSLEVSYEQYF.

This clonotype came up a few times. V usage is TRBV19 and J usage is TRBJ2-1; no reliable D call. This CDR3 has 15 residues. Germline V gene sequence: CDR1 LNHDA, CDR2 SQIVND (reference sequence). Trimming cost V 1 base and J 0 bases, with 7 bases left between them. DNA of the CDR3: TGTGCCAGTAGTATAGCAGCTAGCTCCTACAATGAGCAGTTCTTC. This sequence encodes CASSIAASSYNEQFF.